This T cell receptor (beta chain) was retrieved from a study of CD8+CD57+ T cells in acquired aplastic anemia. Profiling of TCR beta VDJ combinations and CDR3 sequences used genomic DNA as template. TCRdb reanalysed the reads using MiXCR and keeps one entry per CDR3 protein. The sample carries approximately 190,000 distinct CDR3 sequences, more than 45% recorded once. Points on this clonotype: One end of the junction fails to match germline, which may point to a read error.

Germline CDR1 is SGHRS and CDR2 is YFSETQ. CDR3 length: 14 residues. By flow cytometry, patients selected for sequencing had shown an expansion of CD8+CD57+ cells. As a group, the patients uniformly had severe acquired aplastic anemia. This sequence was found in a human donor with aplastic anemia. The specimen was sorted CD4+, CD8+, or CD8+CD57+ T cells (not recorded which) from PBMCs. The V and J genes are TRBV5-1 and TRBJ1-1, with D unresolved. CDR3 residues: CASSLNDGYTEAFF. DNA of the CDR3: TGTGCCAGCAGCTTGAATGACGGTTACACTGAAGCTTTCTTT.